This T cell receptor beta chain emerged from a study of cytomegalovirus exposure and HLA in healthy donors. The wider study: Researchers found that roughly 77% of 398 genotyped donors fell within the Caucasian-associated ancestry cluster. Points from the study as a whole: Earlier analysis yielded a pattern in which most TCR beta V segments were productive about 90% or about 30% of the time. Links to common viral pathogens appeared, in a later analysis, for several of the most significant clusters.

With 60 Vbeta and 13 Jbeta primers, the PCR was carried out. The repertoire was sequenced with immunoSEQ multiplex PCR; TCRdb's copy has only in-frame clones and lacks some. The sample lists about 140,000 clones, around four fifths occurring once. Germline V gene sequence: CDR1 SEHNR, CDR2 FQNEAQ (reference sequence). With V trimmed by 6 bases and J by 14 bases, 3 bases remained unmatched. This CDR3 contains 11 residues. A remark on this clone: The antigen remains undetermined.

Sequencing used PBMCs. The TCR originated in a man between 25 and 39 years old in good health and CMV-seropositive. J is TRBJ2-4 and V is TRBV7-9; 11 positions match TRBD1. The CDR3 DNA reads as TGTGCCAGCAGGGACAGGGGGCGCGAGTACTTC. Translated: CASRDRGREYF.